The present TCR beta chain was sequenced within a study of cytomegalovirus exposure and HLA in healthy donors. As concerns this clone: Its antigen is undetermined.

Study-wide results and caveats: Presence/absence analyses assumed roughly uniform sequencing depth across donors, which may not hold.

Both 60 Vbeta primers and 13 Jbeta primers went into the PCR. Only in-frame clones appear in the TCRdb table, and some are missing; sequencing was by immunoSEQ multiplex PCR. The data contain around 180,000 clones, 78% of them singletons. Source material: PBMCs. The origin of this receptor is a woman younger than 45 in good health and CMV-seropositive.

The CDR3 DNA reads TGTGCCAGCAGCTTAGGACGACAGGGGCTATTCACAGATACGCAGTATTTT. Translation gives CASSLGRQGLFTDTQYF. The chain uses TRBV7-9 and TRBJ2-3, with 8 bases identical to TRBD1. J gave up 2 bases and V 1 base, and 8 bases lay outside the gene matches. Germline assignment: CDR1 SEHNR and CDR2 FQNEAQ (reference sequence). This CDR3 has 17 amino acids.